Each of the 21 T cell receptor beta chains below was sequenced from the same sample in a study of T cell repertoires in cytomegalovirus infection. One entry per CDR3 protein, called by TCRdb with MiXCR from the reads. The repertoire consists of 300,000 to 400,000 distinct CDR3 sequences, with approximately 25% occurring once and the leading ten covering 10% to 15%. These receptors have no identified antigens. This specimen consisted of cultured PBMCs, obtained from culture after CMV antigen stimulation. These receptors all stem from a human donor in good health (CMV status not recorded). Some clones in this sample may be carry-over from other donors' samples.

This clonotype was detected many times. The chain combines TRBV7-2 with TRBJ1-2, with 9 positions matching TRBD1. This CDR3 spans 15 amino acids. V was pared by 1 base and J by 6 bases, with 6 bases of the junction left unmatched. CDR1 and CDR2 from the germline V gene are SGHTA and FQGNSA. The CDR3 sequence is CASSLGTGEKNGYTF. The CDR3 nucleotides read TGTGCCAGCAGCTTAGGGACAGGGGAAAAGAATGGCTACACCTTC.

This clonotype was counted between two and nine times. The chain couples TRBV5-6 to TRBJ1-5; D is unclear. CDR3 length: 17 amino acids. Looked up from germline, CDR1 is SGHDT and CDR2 is YYEEEE. V lost 7 bases, J lost 0 bases, and 20 bases lay in between. The CDR3 here is CASSLGTSWDSNQPQHF. The CDR3 DNA reads TGTGCCAGCTCCCTTGGTACCAGCTGGGATAGCAATCAGCCCCAGCATTTT.

The V and J genes are TRBV5-5 and TRBJ2-2; D ambiguous. Trimming removed 4 bases from V and 5 bases from J, with 21 bases in between. The CDR3 consists of 17 residues. The germline V gene encodes CDR1 SGHKS and CDR2 YYEKEE (reference sequence). In DNA form, the CDR3 reads TGTGCCAGCAGCCCACTCCCTACACGGGTAGGGACCGGGGAGCTGTTTTTT. This gives the protein CASSPLPTRVGTGELFF.

V and J are TRBV10-3 and TRBJ1-1, with D hard to call. The germline V and J ends were trimmed by 7 bases and 0 bases, with 9 bases remaining between them. CDR1 ENHRY and CDR2 SYGVKD come from the germline V gene. This CDR3 has 13 residues. This chain's CDR3 is CAIKGELNTEAFF. The CDR3 DNA follows: TGTGCCATCAAAGGAGAACTGAACACTGAAGCTTTCTTT.

The rearrangement links TRBV6-5 to TRBJ1-1; 11 positions agree with TRBD1. Germline loops: CDR1 MNHEY, CDR2 SVGAGI. The V segment lost 0 bases and the J segment 3 bases; nucleotides outside the gene matches: 9. This CDR3 has 18 residues. The DNA for the CDR3 is TGTGCCAGCAGTTACTCGAGGACAGGGGGCCCCCTAGACACTGAAGCTTTCTTT. Translation gives CASSYSRTGGPLDTEAFF.

This clonotype has only a few counts. This chain joins TRBV19 and TRBJ1-6; 8 bases are shared with TRBD1. Per germline, CDR1 LNHDA and CDR2 SQIVND (reference sequence). CDR3 length: 16 residues. The J segment lost 5 bases and the V segment lost 5 bases, leaving 8 bases of the junction unmatched. CDR3 sequence: CASSPRDRGDNSPLHF. CDR3 DNA sequence: TGTGCCAGTAGTCCAAGAGACAGGGGAGATAATTCACCCCTCCACTTT. The full variable domain, rest sourced from reference TRBV19 and TRBJ1-6, is DGGITQSPKYLFRKEGQNVTLSCEQNLNHDAMYWYRQDPGQGLRLIYYSQIVNDFQKGDIAEGYSVSREKKESFPLTVTSAQKNPTAFYLCASSPRDRGDNSPLHFGNGTRLTVT.

CDR3 bases: TGTGCCAGCAGTTTACCAGCAGATACGCAGTATTTT. It encodes CASSLPADTQYF. This chain connects TRBV6-2 or TRBV6-3 to TRBJ2-3, with D uncertain. Germline CDR1 MNHEY, CDR2 SVGEGT. This CDR3 is 12 amino acids long. V was pared by 4 bases and J by 4 bases, with 6 bases between.

This clonotype was found many times. This chain uses TRBV12-3 or TRBV12-4 with TRBJ2-3; weak D call: TRBD2 (6 bases). This CDR3 has 15 residues. Trimming cost V 6 bases and J 0 bases, with 13 bases left between them. CDR3 sequence reads: CASSRLAISTDTQYF. The CDR3 DNA reads as TGTGCCAGCAGCCGGCTAGCGATAAGCACAGATACGCAGTATTTT.

This clonotype appeared a few times. The V gene is TRBV19, the J gene TRBJ1-4, with TRBD1 as a possible D gene (5 bases). Looked up from germline, CDR1 is LNHDA and CDR2 is SQIVND (reference sequence). The CDR3 is 16 residues long. The V gene lost 7 bases and the J gene lost 7 bases, with 22 bases spanning the gap. This CDR3 is CASTPQPRGGGEKLFF. In nucleotides, the CDR3 is TGTGCCAGTACTCCACAACCCCGGGGCGGGGGTGAAAAACTGTTTTTT.

The chain carries TRBV15 and TRBJ1-2, with TRBD1 as a possible D gene (6 bases). The CDR3 runs 15 residues. Germline CDR1 is LNHNV and CDR2 is YYDKDF (reference sequence). V shed 10 bases and J shed 6 bases, with 24 bases lying between them. CDR3 sequence: CAIPLSLQGFDGYTF. CDR3 nucleotide sequence: TGTGCCATTCCGCTCTCCCTACAGGGATTTGATGGCTACACCTTC.

Concerning this clonotype itself: At one end the junction does not follow the germline gene, possibly because of a read error. The CDR3 DNA reads TGTGCCATCAGTGAGTTGGGCGACACAGGGGAGCTGTTTTTT. As protein: CAISELGDTGELFF. The chain has TRBV10-3 and TRBJ2-2; D is ambiguous. Per germline, CDR1 ENHRY and CDR2 SYGVKD. The CDR3 runs 14 residues.

The chain employs TRBV18 and TRBJ2-1, with 7 positions matching TRBD2. The CDR3 runs to 15 residues. Losses at the gene ends were 3 bases for V and 2 bases for J; bases not matched to a gene: 4. From germline, CDR1 is KGHSH and CDR2 LQKENI. CDR3 sequence reads: CASSPGAGAYNEQFF. The CDR3 nucleotides are TGTGCCAGCTCACCGGGCGCGGGAGCCTACAATGAGCAGTTCTTC.

The rearrangement links TRBV5-6 to TRBJ2-5; unclear D gene. The length of the CDR3 is 11 residues. Trimming cost V 2 bases and J 5 bases, with 4 bases left between them. The germline V gene encodes CDR1 SGHDT and CDR2 YYEEEE. The CDR3 bases are TGTGCCAGCAGCTTCGACGAGACCCAGTACTTC. It encodes CASSFDETQYF. Full variable domain (missing parts from reference TRBV5-6 and TRBJ2-5): DAGVTQSPTHLIKTRGQQVTLRCSPKSGHDTVSWYQQALGQGPQFIFQYYEEEERQRGNFPDRFSGHQFPNYSSELNVNALLLGDSALYLCASSFDETQYFGPGTRLLVL.

This clonotype was found a few times. The chain carries TRBV4-1 and TRBJ1-1; D call uncertain. The CDR3 length is 17 residues. Germline V CDR1 and CDR2: MGHRA, YSYEKL. Trimming left V 2 bases short and J 1 base short, with 17 bases between. CDR3 region: CASSQPSGRAENTEAFF. CDR3 sequence (DNA): TGCGCCAGCAGCCAACCTTCCGGGAGGGCGGAGAACACTGAAGCTTTCTTT.

Here the CDR3 DNA reads TGTGCCAGCAGCAGTGGACAGGGGGGAGTAATCAATCAGCCCCAGCATTTT. Protein: CASSSGQGGVINQPQHF. V usage is TRBV7-2 and J usage is TRBJ1-5, with 10 bases lining up with TRBD1. The CDR3 has 17 amino acids. Losses at the gene ends were 5 bases for V and 3 bases for J; bases not matched to a gene: 10. Germline loops: CDR1 SGHTA, CDR2 FQGNSA.

This clonotype was found a few times. The V call is TRBV7-3, the J call TRBJ1-1; D uncertain. Germline V lookup: CDR1 SGHTA, CDR2 FQGTGA. This CDR3 spans 15 amino acids. The ends were cut back, 2 bases at V and 8 bases at J, with 18 bases in the middle. CDR3: CASSLSPLAASEAFF. As DNA, the CDR3 is TGTGCCAGCAGCTTATCCCCCCTGGCCGCTTCAGAAGCTTTCTTT.

This clonotype was observed at least ten times. The rearrangement links TRBV7-2 to TRBJ2-7, with 10 bases identical to TRBD2. V trimming: 1 base; J trimming: 4 bases; junction bases outside the gene matches: 4. Germline assignment: CDR1 SGHTA and CDR2 FQGNSA. The CDR3 consists of 15 residues. CDR3 sequence reads: CASSLEGLAVYEQYF. The CDR3 bases are TGTGCCAGCAGCTTAGAAGGACTAGCGGTGTACGAGCAGTACTTC.

This sequence joins TRBV7-9 and TRBJ1-1, with D possibly matching TRBD1 (6 bases). The germline V gene has CDR1 SEHNR and CDR2 FQNEAQ (reference sequence). Trimming left V 2 bases short and J 0 bases short, with 10 bases between. This CDR3 is built from 15 residues. CDR3 DNA: TGTGCCAGCAGCTTACTGCAGGGGATGAACACTGAAGCTTTCTTT. It encodes CASSLLQGMNTEAFF. Complete variable domain (other parts from reference TRBV7-9 and TRBJ1-1): DTGVSQNPRHKITKRGQNVTFRCDPISEHNRLYWYRQTLGQGPEFLTYFQNEAQLEKSRLLSDRFSAERPKGSFSTLEIQRTEQGDSAMYLCASSLLQGMNTEAFFGQGTRLTVV.

This clonotype was seen ten or more times. The genes are TRBV12-3 or TRBV12-4 and TRBJ1-5; D gene uncertain. The CDR3 loop spans 17 amino acids. The V end was cut by 5 bases, the J end by 4 bases, with 21 bases between. The CDR3 DNA reads as TGTGCCAGCAGTCCCCTTCGGGATGGGAGGGAGAATCAGCCCCAGCATTTT. Its translation: CASSPLRDGRENQPQHF.

The chain couples TRBV28 to TRBJ2-7; TRBD1 might be the D (6 bases). V lost 6 bases, J lost 0 bases, and 15 bases lay in between. The CDR3 totals 15 residues. In germline, CDR1 is MDHEN, CDR2 SYDVKM. In DNA, the CDR3 is TGTGCCAGCAGAGCCCGAGGGGGAAGCTCCTACGAGCAGTACTTC. It translates to CASRARGGSSYEQYF.

This rearrangement joins TRBV2 to TRBJ2-7; D not resolved. Germline V lookup: CDR1 SNHLY, CDR2 FYNNEI. Trimming stripped 6 bases from V and 6 bases from J, with 12 bases between. CDR3 length: 12 amino acids. The chain's CDR3 is CASRIKAGEQYV. CDR3 bases: TGTGCCAGCAGAATCAAGGCAGGCGAGCAGTACGTC.